Listed below are T cell receptor beta chains from one sample, sequenced in a study of control samples from healthy donors and cancer patients. Libraries were prepared by immunoSEQ multiplex PCR; TCRdb keeps only in-frame clonotypes and omits some of them. This table has roughly 92,000 clones, about 88% appearing once. The sequenced material came from blood. These TCRs come from an older woman in good health. Both conserved end residues are part of each CDR3. Fields, in order: V gene, D gene, J gene, clone size, CDR3 protein, CDR3 DNA. A D gene is named only where the DNA matches it firmly. Where a row states a size, it is once, few, many or the class of an expanded clone; other rows omit it.

TRBV19	NA	TRBJ1-6	NA	CASSILGGLSSYNSPLHF	TGTGCCAGTAGTATATTAGGAGGACTGAGCTCCTATAATTCACCCCTCCACTTT
TRBV5-1	TRBD2	TRBJ2-1	NA	CASNPAPAGVGNEQFF	TGCGCCAGCAACCCGGCCCCAGCGGGGGTGGGAAATGAGCAGTTCTTC
TRBV18	NA	TRBJ1-3	many	CASSPPNEGRPGNTIYF	TGTGCCAGCTCACCACCGAATGAGGGAAGGCCTGGAAACACCATATATTTT
TRBV4-1	TRBD1	TRBJ1-4	many	CASSHQTGSEKLFF	TGCGCCAGCAGCCACCAGACAGGGAGTGAAAAACTGTTTTTT
TRBV2	NA	TRBJ2-2	NA	CASRGSFTGELFF	TGTGCCAGCAGGGGCTCATTCACCGGGGAGCTGTTTTTT
TRBV18	NA	TRBJ2-7	NA	CASSSWGAGKYEQYF	TGTGCCAGCTCATCCTGGGGAGCAGGGAAATACGAGCAGTACTTC
TRBV28	TRBD1	TRBJ1-2	once	CASSFGQGTYGYTF	TGTGCCAGCAGTTTTGGACAGGGGACGTATGGCTACACCTTC
TRBV20-1	NA	TRBJ2-7	NA	CSASVYEQYF	TGCAGTGCCAGCGTCTACGAGCAGTACTTC
TRBV29-1	NA	TRBJ2-2	NA	CSGMAGPANTGELFF	TGCAGCGGAATGGCAGGGCCCGCGAACACCGGGGAGCTGTTTTTT
TRBV19	NA	TRBJ1-2	NA	CASTLEPGDGYTF	TGTGCCAGTACCCTAGAACCAGGGGATGGCTACACCTTC
TRBV18	TRBD2	TRBJ2-7	NA	CASSLLAGGSSYEQYF	TGTGCCAGCTCACTCTTAGCGGGAGGGAGCTCCTACGAGCAGTACTTC
TRBV11-3	TRBD2	TRBJ2-1	once	CASSLVSGSPTNEQFF	TGTGCCAGCAGCTTAGTTAGCGGGAGTCCCACCAATGAGCAGTTCTTC
TRBV2	NA	TRBJ2-5	NA	CASSGTGGQETQYF	TGTGCCAGCAGTGGGACTGGAGGGCAAGAGACCCAGTACTTC
TRBV12-5	TRBD1	TRBJ1-1	NA	CASGLALMDRGGTEAFF	TGTGCTAGTGGTTTGGCCCTAATGGACAGGGGGGGCACTGAAGCTTTCTTT
TRBV5-3	NA	TRBJ1-2	NA	CARSLVGQGKANYGYTF	TGTGCCAGAAGCTTGGTAGGTCAGGGGAAAGCTAACTATGGCTACACCTTC
TRBV5-1	NA	TRBJ1-5	NA	CASSFEGDQPQHF	TGCGCCAGCAGCTTTGAGGGGGATCAGCCCCAGCATTTT
TRBV7-3	TRBD1	TRBJ2-7	once	CASSPGGQPYEQYF	TGTGCCAGCAGCCCAGGGGGCCAACCCTACGAGCAGTACTTC
TRBV12-3/TRBV12-4	NA	TRBJ1-2	NA	CASMGGHYGYTF	TGTGCCAGCATGGGGGGGCACTATGGCTACACCTTC
TRBV7-2	TRBD2	TRBJ2-7	NA	CASSLEWRGAYEQYF	TGTGCCAGCAGCTTAGAATGGCGGGGGGCCTACGAGCAGTACTTC
TRBV2	TRBD1	TRBJ1-1	NA	CASRRSTGFSAFF	TGTGCCAGCAGGCGCTCGACAGGGTTTAGCGCTTTCTTT
TRBV5-1	TRBD2	TRBJ2-7	NA	CASSSQTKGLADEQYF	TGCGCCAGCAGCTCCCAAACAAAGGGACTAGCGGACGAGCAGTACTTC
TRBV27	NA	TRBJ1-4	few	CASSLRAGINEKLFF	TGTGCCAGCAGTTTACGGGCAGGGATTAATGAAAAACTGTTTTTT
TRBV5-5	NA	TRBJ1-1	few	CASSPRADTGSSEAFF	TGTGCCAGCAGCCCCCGTGCGGATACAGGGAGTTCTGAAGCTTTCTTT
TRBV14	NA	TRBJ1-4	NA	CASSQDLARNEKLFF	TGTGCCAGCAGCCAAGATTTGGCAAGGAATGAAAAACTGTTTTTT
TRBV14	NA	TRBJ1-2	NA	CASSPYFGGGGYTF	TGTGCCAGCAGCCCCTATTTCGGGGGGGGTGGCTACACCTTC
TRBV7-3	TRBD1	TRBJ2-1	few	CASSLSADRGDEQFF	TGTGCCAGCAGCTTAAGTGCGGACAGGGGCGATGAGCAGTTCTTC
TRBV7-9	TRBD2	TRBJ2-3	NA	CASSSWGRGTDTQYF	TGTGCCAGCAGCTCCTGGGGGAGGGGCACAGATACGCAGTATTTT
TRBV14	TRBD2	TRBJ2-7	NA	CASSQDLGEGSYEQYF	TGTGCCAGCAGCCAAGATCTGGGGGAGGGCTCCTACGAGCAGTACTTC
TRBV2	NA	TRBJ2-7	NA	CASSENYGPNYEQYF	TGTGCCAGCAGTGAGAACTACGGGCCGAACTACGAGCAGTACTTC
TRBV5-4	NA	TRBJ2-5	once	CASSLGGAGMYQETQYF	TGTGCCAGCAGCTTGGGGGGCGCAGGGATGTACCAAGAGACCCAGTACTTC
TRBV6-5	TRBD1	TRBJ1-1	NA	CASSLRDREDGEAFF	TGTGCCAGCAGTTTAAGGGACAGGGAAGATGGTGAAGCTTTCTTT
TRBV6-6	NA	TRBJ1-4	NA	CASSYRKGSGEKLFF	TGTGCCAGCAGTTACCGGAAGGGGAGTGGTGAAAAACTGTTTTTT
TRBV4-3	TRBD2	TRBJ2-6	NA	CASSPGTSGSSGANVLTF	TGCGCCAGCAGCCCCGGGACTAGCGGGTCCTCTGGGGCCAACGTCCTGACTTTC
TRBV5-4	NA	TRBJ2-3	once	CASSLARDTDTQYF	TGTGCCAGCAGCTTGGCCAGGGATACAGATACGCAGTATTTT
TRBV19	NA	TRBJ2-6	NA	CASAQGSGANVLTF	TGTGCCAGTGCCCAGGGTTCTGGGGCCAACGTCCTGACTTTC
TRBV7-2	NA	TRBJ1-2	NA	CASSEDRNYGYTF	TGTGCCAGCAGCGAGGACAGAAACTATGGCTACACCTTC
TRBV5-1	NA	TRBJ2-5	NA	CASSIGAEETQYF	TGCGCCAGCAGCATTGGAGCGGAAGAGACCCAGTACTTC
TRBV14	NA	TRBJ1-1	NA	CASSLFPGEAFF	TGTGCCAGCAGCCTTTTTCCGGGTGAAGCTTTCTTT
TRBV4-3	TRBD1	TRBJ1-2	NA	CASSQVQGKGGYTF	TGCGCCAGCAGCCAAGTACAGGGGAAGGGAGGCTACACCTTC
TRBV5-5	TRBD1	TRBJ1-2	NA	CASSKGQGTYGYTF	TGTGCCAGCAGCAAGGGACAGGGGACCTATGGCTACACCTTC
TRBV5-4	TRBD1	TRBJ2-7	few	CASSFPDRGEQYF	TGTGCCAGCAGCTTCCCCGACAGGGGCGAGCAGTACTTC
TRBV27	NA	TRBJ2-1	NA	CASSQQPSGGPSYNEQFF	TGTGCCAGCAGTCAACAGCCATCCGGGGGGCCCTCCTACAATGAGCAGTTCTTC
TRBV5-4	NA	TRBJ1-5	few	CASSLDRQPQHF	TGTGCCAGCAGCTTGGATCGGCAGCCCCAGCATTTT
TRBV4-1	NA	TRBJ2-1	NA	CASSQDSGRAHRANEQFF	TGCGCCAGCAGCCAAGATTCGGGGCGTGCCCACAGAGCAAATGAGCAGTTCTTC
TRBV7-9	TRBD1	TRBJ1-1	NA	CASSLTGDTEAFF	TGTGCCAGCAGCTTAACAGGGGATACTGAAGCTTTCTTT
TRBV11-3	TRBD1	TRBJ2-7	NA	CASSPKGQGVYEQYF	TGTGCCAGCAGCCCTAAAGGACAGGGGGTGTACGAGCAGTACTTC
TRBV19	TRBD1	TRBJ1-6	NA	CASSLTGGQGAYSPLHF	TGTGCCAGTAGTTTAACGGGGGGACAGGGGGCGTATTCACCCCTCCACTTT
TRBV6-6	TRBD1	TRBJ1-1	NA	CATHQGGLNTEAFF	TGTGCCACTCATCAGGGGGGCCTGAACACTGAAGCTTTCTTT
TRBV6-2/TRBV6-3	NA	TRBJ1-2	NA	CASSYGGSRNYGYTF	TGTGCCAGCAGTTACGGGGGGAGCCGAAACTATGGCTACACCTTC
TRBV5-5	NA	TRBJ1-2	NA	CASSLGQGGYGYTF	TGTGCCAGCAGCTTGGGGCAGGGCGGCTATGGCTACACCTTC
TRBV12-3/TRBV12-4	TRBD1	TRBJ1-2	NA	CASRGQRMGYTF	TGTGCCAGCAGGGGACAGCGGATGGGGTACACCTTC
TRBV5-4	TRBD2	TRBJ2-5	NA	CASSLRLAGEETQYF	TGTGCCAGCAGCTTGAGACTAGCGGGGGAAGAGACCCAGTACTTC
TRBV4-1	NA	TRBJ1-6	NA	CASSQDRPRARNSPLHF	TGCGCCAGCAGCCAAGATCGCCCCAGGGCACGGAATTCACCCCTCCACTTT